The text below deals with one T cell receptor beta chain. As yet, its antigen is unknown. Looked up from germline, CDR1 is LGHNA and CDR2 is YSLEER. Trimming removed 0 bases at V and 2 bases at J, with 10 bases between. CDR3 length: 16 amino acids. This sample stems from a study of cytomegalovirus exposure and HLA in healthy donors. For the study at large: About 180 million T cells yielded some 120 million unique TCR beta sequences in earlier analysis.

Whole-study findings and limits: One variant, a missense change in DCLRE1C, was linked in a later analysis to TCR beta V- and J-gene trimming. Sequences of the TCR beta chain were said to predict the HLA-A and HLA-B alleles of most subjects accurately.

Likely unrecorded immune exposures existed in these nominally healthy donors. The PCR contained 60 Vbeta and 13 Jbeta primers. Only in-frame clones appear in the TCRdb table, and some are missing; sequencing was by immunoSEQ multiplex PCR. The table records under 200,000 clones, about four fifths of them present only once. The receptor's source is a man aged 30-40 years in good health and CMV-seronegative. The chain uses TRBV4-3 and TRBJ2-2; no clear D. Sequenced sample: PBMCs. As DNA, the CDR3 is TGCGCCAGCAGCCAAGAGATTGGCAGAAACACCGGGGAGCTGTTTTTT. It is translated as CASSQEIGRNTGELFF.